The following is a T cell receptor (beta chain) sequence with its context. The CDR3 runs 15 residues. Trimming at V came to 4 bases and at J to 2 bases, leaving 9 bases not matched to a gene. Germline V gene data show CDR1 as SGHNT and CDR2 as YYREEE (reference sequence). These data come from a study of blood T cell repertoires in COVID-19. The authors' processing: Amplification with reference gene primers provided the estimates of nucleated cell counts. Assay used: immunoSEQ multiplex PCR; TCRdb lists only in-frame clones, some missing. The DNA was the basis for D and trimming; V, J and clone size are from that table. The table has hundreds of thousands of clones, approximately 90% seen once.

The source of this sequence is a man aged 60 to 75 who had recovered from COVID-19. Sequenced material: peripheral blood. The V and J genes are TRBV5-4 and TRBJ2-7, with TRBD1 matching over 7 bases. The CDR3 protein is CASSVSTGTAYEQYF. The CDR3 nucleotides are TGTGCCAGCAGCGTAAGTACCGGGACAGCCTACGAGCAGTACTTC.